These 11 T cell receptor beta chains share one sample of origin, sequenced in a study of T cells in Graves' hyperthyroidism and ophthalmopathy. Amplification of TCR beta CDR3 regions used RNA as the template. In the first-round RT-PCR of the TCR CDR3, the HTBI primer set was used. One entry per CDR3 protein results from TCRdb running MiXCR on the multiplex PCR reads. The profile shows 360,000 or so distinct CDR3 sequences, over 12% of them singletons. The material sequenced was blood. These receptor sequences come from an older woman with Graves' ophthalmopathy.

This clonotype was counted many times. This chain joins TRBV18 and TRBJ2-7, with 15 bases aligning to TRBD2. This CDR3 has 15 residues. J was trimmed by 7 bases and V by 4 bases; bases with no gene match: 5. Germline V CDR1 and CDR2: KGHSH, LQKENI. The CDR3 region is CASSLGLAGGQEQYF. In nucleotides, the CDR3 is TGTGCCAGCTCACTCGGACTAGCGGGAGGGCAGGAGCAGTACTTC.

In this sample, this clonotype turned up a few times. The CDR3 sequence is CASSSPGAFSGYTF. The CDR3 DNA is TGTGCCAGCAGTTCCCCGGGTGCGTTTTCCGGCTACACCTTC. The genes are TRBV6-5 and TRBJ1-2; D remains unclear. Germline V lookup: CDR1 MNHEY, CDR2 SVGAGI. V lost 4 bases and J lost 8, with 17 bases in between. The CDR3 runs to 14 residues.

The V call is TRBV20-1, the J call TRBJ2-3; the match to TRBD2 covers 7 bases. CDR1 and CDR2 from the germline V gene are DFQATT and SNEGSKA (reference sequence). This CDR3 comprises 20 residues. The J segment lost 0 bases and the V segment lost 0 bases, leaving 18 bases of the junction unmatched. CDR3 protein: CSARDLKSYSGRSSTDTQYF. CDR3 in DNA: TGCAGTGCTAGAGATCTCAAATCCTATAGCGGGCGCTCTAGCACAGATACGCAGTATTTT.

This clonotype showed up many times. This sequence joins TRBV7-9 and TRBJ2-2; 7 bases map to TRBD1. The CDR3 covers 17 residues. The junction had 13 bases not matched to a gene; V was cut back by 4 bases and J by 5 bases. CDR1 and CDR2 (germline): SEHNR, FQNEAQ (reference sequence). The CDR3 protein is CASSSRPGTATTGELFF. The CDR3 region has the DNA TGTGCCAGCAGCTCTCGACCCGGGACAGCTACTACCGGGGAGCTGTTTTTT.

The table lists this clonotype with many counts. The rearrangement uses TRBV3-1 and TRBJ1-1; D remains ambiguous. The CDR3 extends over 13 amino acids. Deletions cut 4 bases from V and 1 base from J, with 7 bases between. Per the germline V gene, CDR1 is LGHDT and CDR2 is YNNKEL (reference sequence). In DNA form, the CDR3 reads TGTGCCAGCAGCCGCCAACGGAACACTGAAGCTTTCTTT. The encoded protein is CASSRQRNTEAFF.

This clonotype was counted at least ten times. CDR3 residues: CSARDWTDAGRTDTQYF. The CDR3 DNA is TGCAGTGCTAGAGATTGGACGGACGCGGGACGCACAGATACGCAGTATTTT. V is TRBV20-1 and J is TRBJ2-3; possibly TRBD2 for D (6 bases). The V end lost 0 bases, the J end lost 1 base, and 17 bases lay between the germline ends. This CDR3 contains 17 residues. Germline CDR1 and CDR2: DFQATT and SNEGSKA (reference sequence).

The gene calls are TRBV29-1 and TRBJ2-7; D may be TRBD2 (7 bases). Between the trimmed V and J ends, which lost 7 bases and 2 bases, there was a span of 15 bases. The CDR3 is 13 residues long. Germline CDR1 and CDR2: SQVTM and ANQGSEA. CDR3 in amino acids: CSGRGGPTYEQYF. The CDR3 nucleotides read TGCAGCGGTAGGGGGGGCCCCACCTACGAGCAGTACTTC.

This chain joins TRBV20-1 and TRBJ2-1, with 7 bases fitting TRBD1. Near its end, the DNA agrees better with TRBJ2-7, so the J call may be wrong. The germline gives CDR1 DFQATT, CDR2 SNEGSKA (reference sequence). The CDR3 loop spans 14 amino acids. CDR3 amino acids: CSARDSLSYNEQYF. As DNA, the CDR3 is TGCAGTGCTCGGGACAGCTTATCCTACAATGAGCAGTACTTC.

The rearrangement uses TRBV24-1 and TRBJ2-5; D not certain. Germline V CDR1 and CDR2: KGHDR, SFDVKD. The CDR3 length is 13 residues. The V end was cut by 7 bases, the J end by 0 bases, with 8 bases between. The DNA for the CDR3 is TGTGCCACCAGCGGAGTGTACCAAGAGACCCAGTACTTC. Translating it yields CATSGVYQETQYF.

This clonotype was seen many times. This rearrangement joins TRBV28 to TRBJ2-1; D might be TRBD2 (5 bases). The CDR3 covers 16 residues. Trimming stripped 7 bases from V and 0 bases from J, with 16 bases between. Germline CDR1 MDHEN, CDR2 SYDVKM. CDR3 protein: CASKGGLVSSYNEQFF. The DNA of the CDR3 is TGTGCCAGCAAAGGAGGACTTGTAAGCTCCTACAATGAGCAGTTCTTC.

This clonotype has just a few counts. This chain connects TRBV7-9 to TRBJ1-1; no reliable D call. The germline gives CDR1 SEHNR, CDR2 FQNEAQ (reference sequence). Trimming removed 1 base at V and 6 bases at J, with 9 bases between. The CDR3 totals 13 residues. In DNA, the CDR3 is TGTGCCAGCAGCTTAGTTACGTTTCCTGAAGCTTTCTTT. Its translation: CASSLVTFPEAFF.